What follows describes a single TCR beta chain. No antigen is known for it. Base-call qualities are not available, and no considerably larger clone is one nucleotide away. Using the deep immunoSEQ assay, multiplex PCR amplified TCR CDR3 regions from genomic DNA. For each cell subset, the extracted genomic DNA was distributed evenly across all wells of several immunoSEQ 96-well plates, and each plate served as one replicate. For sorted subsets, roughly 200 ng of genomic DNA, equivalent to tens of thousands of T cell genomes, went into each replicate PCR. The purified libraries were quantified using a Qubit 3.0 fluorometer, sized with a Bioanalyzer 2100, and then quantified again using the KAPA Library Quantification kit. A separate single-read 150-cycle Illumina NextSeq 550 flow cell was used to sequence each immunoSEQ 96-well plate. The source study handled its data this way. Because the immunoSEQ output held only junctional sequences and lacked quality scores, the filtering could not match the filtering applied to full-length reads. Sequences were annotated with PyIR, a Python wrapper for IgBLAST v1.9, and V/J genes and CDR3 were assigned using IMGT germline references. Reads were removed for weak V/J assignments (E-value above 1e-6), missing CDR3, stop codons, out-of-frame junctions, or ambiguous translated residues. V3J clonotypes were defined as sequences sharing the same inferred V gene, J gene, and CDR3 amino acid sequence. Percentage overlap between repertoires was calculated by dividing the number of shared unique clonotypes by the size of the smaller repertoire. Repertoire richness was assessed with RTK rarefaction, the Chao1 estimator, and Recon v2.1 estimates of unobserved clonotypes. Generation probabilities for all TCRbeta clonotypes obtained by the gDNA method from a handful of donors were computed using OLGA. The source is immuneACCESS, and TCRdb retained only in-frame sequences with V and J called. Part of the clones is not carried over; for the studies checked, unresolved V genes explain less than half of this, and the remainder is unexplained. V, J and clone size reflect that table, while D and trimming were determined from the DNA. The sample table records 980,000 or so clones; approximately 76% of these occur just once. The ten largest clones capture over 1.3% of the sample.

The data are from a study of shared clonotypes between healthy human individuals (dated by TCRdb to about 2020). With regard to the full study: The cohort comprised a couple of women and a few men aged 18 to 49 years. For each donor, three plates each were used for CD4 naive and CD4 memory, two plates were used for CD8 naive, and one plate was used for CD8 memory. To estimate repertoire size and how much clonotypes are shared between individuals, the study performed deep sequencing of blood TCR repertoires from a few healthy adults. To increase sequencing depth and limit assay-specific biases, different laboratories used diverse techniques to prepare libraries and sequence TCR repertoires. Between about 0.94 and 10 billion PBMCs per donor were obtained by leukapheresis. Broader findings and caveats from the paper: Pairwise subsampling led to the expectation that sequencing depth would affect the degree of clonotype sharing among donors. Sampling was restricted to blood, and TCR repertoires in tissue are likely to differ from TCR repertoires in blood. Compared with non-shared clonotypes, the clonotypes found in all four sorted-subset donors had higher generation probabilities. Across a handful of donors, around 5% of naive CD4, 3% to 4% of naive CD8, 2.3% of memory CD4, and approximately 0.4% of memory CD8 clonotypes were shared. The genetic and exposure-history diversity represented was limited by the small number of donors. Estimated clonotype richness was generally larger for naive than for memory subsets. Even with the large sequencing depth, rarefaction of the sorted-subset datasets indicated that sequencing was incomplete.

Measured from the cysteine to the phenylalanine, the CDR3 is 12 residues long. Only CDR3 DNA is held: 36 bases, read in frame from base 1. The V and J ends are trimmed by 6 bases and 9 bases, leaving 14 bases between them. CDR1 and CDR2, looked up from the germline V gene, are MDHEN and SYDVKM. Donors were healthy HIV-negative adults with no recently reported acute infections or vaccinations. Every donor was a Caucasian adult living in Nashville, Tennessee, USA. CD4+ T cells were enriched through magnetic negative selection, after which naive cells were positively selected on CD45RA and the remaining negative fraction served as the memory subset. After blood collection by leukapheresis, PBMCs were isolated using Ficoll-Histopaque density gradient centrifugation and then cryopreserved in the vapor phase of liquid nitrogen. Analytical flow cytometry was used to check the purity and quantity of every magnetically sorted T cell population. From each sorted fraction, genomic DNA was isolated and quantified by UV absorbance on a Nanodrop 2000c.

The receptor was derived from a man younger than 35 in good health. The sequenced sample consisted of memory CD4+ T cells sorted from blood. Sample cell subset or site, as interpreted from the label and publication: CD45RA-negative fraction. The chain was built from TRBV28 and TRBJ1-1; the D gene is perhaps TRBD1, from 5 matching bases. The CDR3 protein is CASRGGWDQAFF. The DNA sequence reads TGTGCCAGCAGGGGAGGGTGGGACCAAGCTTTCTTT.